What follows is one T cell receptor beta chain and its context. The sample originates from a study of blood T cell repertoires in COVID-19. For the study at large: Sample material is recorded as cDNA or gDNA derived from T cells, B-cell-depleted T cells, or PBMCs.

Membership in each cohort depended on participant-reported clinical history. As processed by the authors: Amplifying reference gene primers gave estimates of nucleated cell counts. Clones were read by immunoSEQ multiplex PCR, and TCRdb kept only the in-frame ones, dropping some. V, J and clone size were drawn from that table, and D and trimming were deduced from the DNA. The sample lists about 210,000 clones; approximately 80% were seen once. The CDR3 loop spans 16 amino acids. V shed 0 bases, J shed 6 bases, and the junction held 6 bases outside the gene matches. Germline V gene data show CDR1 as MGHRA and CDR2 as YSYEKL.

Material: PBMCs or T cells enriched from blood (not recorded which). The rearrangement uses TRBV4-1 and TRBJ2-5; 11 bases match TRBD1. This sequence was found in a woman aged 45-60 years with acute COVID-19. The CDR3 protein is CASSQDMGTGGKTQYF. As DNA, the CDR3 is TGCGCCAGCAGCCAAGATATGGGGACAGGGGGTAAGACCCAGTACTTC.